This is a list of T cell receptor beta chains from one sample in a study of blood T cell repertoires in COVID-19. The method was immunoSEQ multiplex PCR; TCRdb's version includes in-frame clones alone and lacks a portion of them. In the table there are 250,000 or so clones, about 83% of which are singletons. The sample consisted of peripheral blood. The receptors shown here come from a man aged 45-60 years with acute or convalescent COVID-19. Both conserved end residues are part of each CDR3. The D gene is left open where the match is weak. Size tells how often a clone was seen (once, few, many) or the class of an expanded clone, and some rows leave it out.

d_gene | abundance | j_gene | v_gene | CDR3nt | CDR3aa
TRBD2 | NA | TRBJ2-1 | TRBV7-3 | TGTGCCAGCAGCTTATCGGCGGGCGGACTAGCGGGAGGGCCGGGCTACAATGAGCAGTTCTTC | CASSLSAGGLAGGPGYNEQFF
TRBD2 | NA | TRBJ2-3 | TRBV7-6 | TGTGCCAGCAGCCCCGGGACTAGCGGGAGGGGTAGAGATACGCAGTATTTT | CASSPGTSGRGRDTQYF
NA | NA | TRBJ2-7 | TRBV28 | TGTGCCAGCAGTTTATCCCTCCACGAGCAGTACTTC | CASSLSLHEQYF
TRBD2 | NA | TRBJ2-5 | TRBV6-5 | TGTGCCAGCAATCTTAACGGGGGGGAACAAGAGACCCAGTACTTC | CASNLNGGEQETQYF
NA | NA | TRBJ2-5 | TRBV2 | TGTGCCAGCAGTGTTTTAAGGGAGAAAGAGACCCAGTACTTC | CASSVLREKETQYF
TRBD1 | NA | TRBJ2-1 | TRBV28 | TGTGCCAGCTCGGGATCCAGGGGGCTCGATGAGCAGTTCTTC | CASSGSRGLDEQFF
NA | many | TRBJ2-3 | TRBV7-9 | TGTGCCAGCAGCCCCCGAGGCCCAGATACGCAGTATTTT | CASSPRGPDTQYF
NA | NA | TRBJ1-2 | TRBV27 | TGTGCCAGCAGTTTACCCGGGACTGAGTATGGCTACACCTTC | CASSLPGTEYGYTF
TRBD1 | NA | TRBJ1-3 | TRBV2 | TGTGCCAGCAGGGACAGGGGAGCTGGAAACACCATATATTTT | CASRDRGAGNTIYF
NA | NA | TRBJ2-2 | TRBV2 | TGTGCCAGCAGTTGGGCTACAGGGAGCACCGGGGAGCTGTTTTTT | CASSWATGSTGELFF
TRBD2 | NA | TRBJ2-1 | TRBV19 | TGTGCCAGTAGTGACCCGGGGGGGGGCTTGGATGAGCAGTTCTTC | CASSDPGGGLDEQFF
NA | NA | TRBJ2-7 | TRBV7-8 | TGTGCCAGCAGCTTAGCGTTCCTCTACGAGCAGTACTTC | CASSLAFLYEQYF
TRBD2 | NA | TRBJ2-7 | TRBV20-1 | TGCAGTGCTAGTGAGACTAGCGGTAAGGGGAGATCCTACGAGCAGTACTTC | CSASETSGKGRSYEQYF
TRBD2 | NA | TRBJ2-3 | TRBV3-1/TRBV3-2 | TGTGCCAGCAGCCAAGGGGAGGGGAGGCCGCAGTATTTT | CASSQGEGRPQYF
NA | NA | TRBJ1-5 | TRBV5-1 | TGCGCCAGCAGCTTGGCCGGGGATAGCAATCAGCCCCAGCATTTT | CASSLAGDSNQPQHF
TRBD2 | NA | TRBJ2-5 | TRBV7-3 | TGTGCCAGCAGCTTATTCCCCCCCGGACTCTCGGGAGGAGGGACCCAGTACTTC | CASSLFPPGLSGGGTQYF
TRBD2 | NA | TRBJ2-1 | TRBV9 | TGTGCCAGCAGCCCCCAGGAAAGCGGGAGGCAGTTCTTC | CASSPQESGRQFF
NA | NA | TRBJ2-3 | TRBV7-8 | TGTGCCAGCAGCTTAGCGCGGGGTCCGCGTGGGGATACGCAGTATTTT | CASSLARGPRGDTQYF
NA | few | TRBJ2-7 | TRBV7-3 | TGTGCCAGCAGCTTACGGCCACTAGACGAGCAGTACTTC | CASSLRPLDEQYF
NA | many | TRBJ1-1 | TRBV27 | TGTGCCGCAGCCGGGAGGTTCGGCACTGAAGCTTTCTTT | CAAAGRFGTEAFF
TRBD2 | NA | TRBJ2-3 | TRBV5-1 | TGCGCCAGCACCACGGAAGCGGGGGGCCCCGATACGCAGTATTTT | CASTTEAGGPDTQYF
NA | NA | TRBJ2-2 | TRBV9 | TGTGCCAGCAGCGCGGAGGGCGGGGAGCTGTTTTTT | CASSAEGGELFF
NA | NA | TRBJ1-2 | TRBV24-1 | TGTGCCACCAGCGATCCAGGGCAGGGCTATGGCTACACCTTC | CATSDPGQGYGYTF
NA | NA | TRBJ2-1 | TRBV21-1 | TGTGCCAGCAGCAAGACTAGCGGGGGGGCAAATGAGCAGTTCTTC | CASSKTSGGANEQFF
NA | once | TRBJ2-2 | TRBV24-1 | TGTGCCACCAGTGAGACTAACACCGGGGAGCTGTTTTTT | CATSETNTGELFF
NA | NA | TRBJ2-7 | TRBV7-8 | TGTGCCAGCAGCTTAATAGGGAGCTCCTACGAGCAGTACTTC | CASSLIGSSYEQYF
NA | NA | TRBJ2-7 | TRBV6-2/TRBV6-3 | TGTGCCAGCAGCTTCCTCGACGAGCAGTACTTC | CASSFLDEQYF
TRBD1 | once | TRBJ2-7 | TRBV7-9 | TGTGCCAGCAGCTCAGGGGGGACAGGGGTATCCGAGCAGTACTTC | CASSSGGTGVSEQYF
NA | NA | TRBJ2-2 | TRBV7-7 | TGTGCTAGCAGCCAAAGCGGTTCCACCGGGGAGCTGTTTTTT | CASSQSGSTGELFF
NA | NA | TRBJ1-5 | TRBV27 | TGTGCCGCAGTTTGGGGGCTCGGCAATCAGCCCCAGCATTTT | CAAVWGLGNQPQHF
NA | NA | TRBJ1-6 | TRBV5-1 | TGCGCCAGCAGCTGGAACAGGGATGACTCACCCCTCCACTTT | CASSWNRDDSPLHF
TRBD1 | NA | TRBJ1-4 | TRBV30 | TGTGCCTGGGATAGGACAGGGGGGAGGTTTTTT | CAWDRTGGRFF
TRBD1 | NA | TRBJ2-1 | TRBV15 | TGTGCCACCAGCAGCCGACAGGGGCGTGGGGGGAATGAGCAGTTCTTC | CATSSRQGRGGNEQFF
NA | NA | TRBJ2-1 | TRBV5-4 | TGTGCCAGCAGCTTGAGCGGAGGGTTCTATGAGCAGTTCTTC | CASSLSGGFYEQFF
TRBD2 | NA | TRBJ2-7 | TRBV9 | TGTGCCAGCAGCGTAGAGGCGGGGGTCTCCTACGAGCAGTACTTC | CASSVEAGVSYEQYF
NA | NA | TRBJ2-7 | TRBV6-5 | TGTGCCAGCAGGTTATTCCAGAACTACGAGCAGTACTTC | CASRLFQNYEQYF
NA | NA | TRBJ2-7 | TRBV20-1 | TGCAGTGCGGTCGACAACTACGAGCAGTACTTC | CSAVDNYEQYF
NA | few | TRBJ2-3 | TRBV6-4 | TGTGCCAGCAGTGTGGACTTCCCTAGCACAGATACGCAGTATTTT | CASSVDFPSTDTQYF
NA | NA | TRBJ1-2 | TRBV6-5 | TGTGCCAGCACCGAGACGCGGGGGTCGTACTATGGCTACACCTTC | CASTETRGSYYGYTF
NA | once | TRBJ1-5 | TRBV24-1 | TGTGCCACCAGTGATTGGGGGGGCAATCAGCCCCAGCATTTT | CATSDWGGNQPQHF
TRBD1 | NA | TRBJ2-5 | TRBV18 | TGTGCCAGCTCACAATTTATGGGACAGGGGGATGAAGAGACCCAGTACTTC | CASSQFMGQGDEETQYF
TRBD1 | NA | TRBJ2-3 | TRBV29-1 | TGCAGCGGTATACCGACAGGGCGCACAGATACGCAGTATTTT | CSGIPTGRTDTQYF
NA | few | TRBJ1-1 | TRBV6-1 | TGTGCCAGCAGTGAACCCCCTAGCGGGTACACTGAAGCTTTCTTT | CASSEPPSGYTEAFF
TRBD1 | NA | TRBJ2-7 | TRBV7-9 | TGTGCCAGCAGCCTGGACAGGGGGGACTACGAGCAGTACTTC | CASSLDRGDYEQYF
TRBD1 | NA | TRBJ1-5 | TRBV6-5 | TGTGCCAGCAGTTACGGGACAGATAGCAATCAGCCCCAGCATTTT | CASSYGTDSNQPQHF
NA | NA | TRBJ1-1 | TRBV9 | TGTGCCAGCAGCGTAGCTGGGGGGGGTGCCCCGGAAGAAGCTTTCTTT | CASSVAGGGAPEEAFF
TRBD1 | NA | TRBJ2-7 | TRBV24-1 | TGTGCCACCAGTGAGGGGGGACAGGGAAACTACGAGCAGTACTTC | CATSEGGQGNYEQYF
NA | few | TRBJ2-7 | TRBV12-3/TRBV12-4 | TGTGCCAGCAGTTCCCGACGGGGTAACGAGCAGTACTTC | CASSSRRGNEQYF
NA | NA | TRBJ2-2 | TRBV7-6 | TGTGCCAGCAGCCAACTAGTCGGAATGACCGGGGAGCTGTTTTTT | CASSQLVGMTGELFF
TRBD2 | NA | TRBJ2-1 | TRBV5-1 | TGCGCCAGCAGCTTGGGCCCCTTACTAGCGGGGGCCGACAATGAGCAGTTCTTC | CASSLGPLLAGADNEQFF
TRBD1 | NA | TRBJ2-5 | TRBV12-5 | TGTGCTAGTGGTTTGGCATCACTGACAGGGGTAGAGACCCAGTACTTC | CASGLASLTGVETQYF
TRBD1 | NA | TRBJ1-2 | TRBV9 | TGTGCCAGCAGCGTAGGAGCGGGGACAGGGGTTAACTATGGCTACACCTTC | CASSVGAGTGVNYGYTF
NA | NA | TRBJ1-1 | TRBV27 | TGTGCCAGCAGTTCGCAGGGAAACGAAGCTTTCTTT | CASSSQGNEAFF
NA | NA | TRBJ1-5 | TRBV9 | TGTGCCAGCAGCGTAGCTCCGGGTACGGGTCAGCCCCAGCATTTT | CASSVAPGTGQPQHF
NA | NA | TRBJ1-1 | TRBV29-1 | TGCAGCGTTGATCACGGAGGGCGAAACACTGAAGCTTTCTTT | CSVDHGGRNTEAFF
NA | NA | TRBJ2-4 | TRBV19 | TGTGCCAGTAGTGACTCTTTAGCCAAAAACATTCAGTACTTC | CASSDSLAKNIQYF
TRBD1 | few | TRBJ2-2 | TRBV18 | TGTGCCAGCTCACCAACCCTGGACAGGGTCTACACCGGGGAGCTGTTTTTT | CASSPTLDRVYTGELFF
NA | once | TRBJ2-5 | TRBV7-6 | TGTGCCAGCAGCCCTTTGACAGGATACCAAGAGACCCAGTACTTC | CASSPLTGYQETQYF
TRBD1 | NA | TRBJ1-6 | TRBV5-1 | TGCGCCAGCACCGACAGGGGGTCGGATTCACCCCTCCACTTT | CASTDRGSDSPLHF
NA | NA | TRBJ1-2 | TRBV3-1/TRBV3-2 | TGTGCCAGCAGCCAAGGACAGAAATATGGCTACACCTTC | CASSQGQKYGYTF